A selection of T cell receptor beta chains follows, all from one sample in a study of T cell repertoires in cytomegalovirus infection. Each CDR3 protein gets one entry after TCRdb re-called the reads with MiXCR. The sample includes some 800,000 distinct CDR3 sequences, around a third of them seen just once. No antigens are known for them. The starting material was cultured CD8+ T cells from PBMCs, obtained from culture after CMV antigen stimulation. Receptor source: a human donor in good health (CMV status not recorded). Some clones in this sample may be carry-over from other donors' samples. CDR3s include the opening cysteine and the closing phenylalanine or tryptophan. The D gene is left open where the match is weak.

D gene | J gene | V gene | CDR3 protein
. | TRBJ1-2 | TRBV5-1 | CASRTGSHGYTF
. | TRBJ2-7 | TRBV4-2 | CASSLPRQETYEQYF
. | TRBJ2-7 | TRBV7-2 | CASSSYRDGYEQYF
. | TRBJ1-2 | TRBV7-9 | CASPPADTRYGYTF
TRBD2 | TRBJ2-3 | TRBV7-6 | CASSLVGLSGGTDTQYF
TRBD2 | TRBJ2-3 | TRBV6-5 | CASGLAGGPDTQYF
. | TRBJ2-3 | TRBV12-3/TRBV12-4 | CASSLRRATDTQYF
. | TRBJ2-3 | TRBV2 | CASSPPRESPRDTQYF
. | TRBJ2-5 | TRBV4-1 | CASSQEGVPAPKETQYF
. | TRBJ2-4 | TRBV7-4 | CASSPPTVAKNIQYF
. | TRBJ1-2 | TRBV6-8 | CSSSYRRGANYGYTF
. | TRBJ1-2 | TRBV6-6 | CASSPEPYGYTF